Below are 21 T cell receptor beta chains sequenced from a single sample in a study of technical replicates of blood from a handful of donors (dated by TCRdb to about 2017). The library was generated by the immunoSEQ multiplex PCR assay. Imported from immuneACCESS, the table was reduced by TCRdb to in-frame sequences with V and J called. These copies leave out some clones; in studies compared against another copy, an unresolved V gene accounts for under half, and the cause of the remainder is not known. The sample contains 70,000 to 85,000 clones, 95% to 98% of them found a single time. The leading ten clones occupy approximately 0.2% of the sample. Sequencing was done on a sample of T cells isolated from PBMCs. These receptors were collected from a human donor in good health.

This rearrangement joins TRBV4-1 to TRBJ1-6; the D gene is possibly TRBD1 (6 bases). The CDR3 is 17 amino acids. Per the germline V gene, CDR1 is MGHRA and CDR2 is YSYEKL. V was trimmed by 1 base and J by 6 bases, leaving 16 bases between them. The CDR3 sequence: CASSQGPSTGLNSPLHF. The CDR3 DNA follows: TGCGCCAGCAGCCAAGGTCCCTCGACAGGACTTAATTCACCCCTCCACTTT.

This chain joins TRBV5-1 and TRBJ1-4, with 10 bases fitting TRBD1. The CDR3 has 14 residues. Trimming took 6 bases from V and 8 from J; bases not matched to a gene: 7. Looked up from germline, CDR1 is SGHRS and CDR2 is YFSETQ. CDR3 coding DNA: TGCGCCAGCAACCCCGGGACAGGGGAGGAAAAACTGTTTTTT. As protein: CASNPGTGEEKLFF.

V usage is TRBV29-1 and J usage is TRBJ2-7; 9 nucleotides match TRBD1. The CDR3 runs 15 residues. V lost 1 base and J lost 1; bases outside the gene matches: 5. Per the germline V gene, CDR1 is SQVTM and CDR2 is ANQGSEA. CDR3 sequence: CSVEGRDRESYEQYF. The CDR3, as DNA: TGCAGCGTTGAAGGCCGGGACAGGGAATCCTACGAGCAGTACTTC.

This clone was counted a single time. The rearrangement uses TRBV5-6 and TRBJ1-1; 10 bases match TRBD1. Germline V lookup: CDR1 SGHDT, CDR2 YYEEEE. The CDR3 totals 13 residues. V lost 2 bases and J lost 6; bases outside the gene matches: 1. The CDR3 DNA reads as TGTGCCAGCAGCTTTGGACAGGGGGCTGAAGCTTTCTTT. It encodes CASSFGQGAEAFF.

The rearrangement joins TRBV11-2 to TRBJ2-4; no reliable D call. The germline gives CDR1 SGHAT, CDR2 FQNNGV. CDR3 length: 14 amino acids. V dropped 7 bases and J dropped 0 bases, with 10 bases sitting between them. The CDR3 sequence is CASTAQLAKNIQYF. Here the CDR3 DNA reads TGTGCCAGCACCGCACAGCTAGCCAAAAACATTCAGTACTTC.

The genes are TRBV28 and TRBJ2-5; 7 bases line up with TRBD1. The V gene end was trimmed by 6 bases and the J gene end by 9 bases; junction bases not matched to a gene: 13. The length of the CDR3 is 14 residues. Germline CDR1 reads MDHEN; CDR2 reads SYDVKM. The CDR3 sequence: CASRLGQVAWAQYF. CDR3 coding DNA: TGTGCCAGCAGGCTAGGACAGGTTGCTTGGGCCCAGTACTTC.

The chain carries TRBV29-1 and TRBJ1-5; a weak D match, TRBD1 (5 bases). V lost 6 bases and J lost 2, with 11 bases in between. The CDR3 has 13 residues. Germline assignment: CDR1 SQVTM and CDR2 ANQGSEA. The CDR3, as DNA: TGCAGCGTCGTCGACAGTGGCAATCAGCCCCAGCATTTT. Encoded protein: CSVVDSGNQPQHF.

This rearrangement joins TRBV28 to TRBJ1-2, with D perhaps matching TRBD1 (5 bases). Trimming removed 7 bases from V and 8 bases from J, with 11 bases in between. The CDR3 covers 11 residues. Germline values: CDR1 MDHEN, CDR2 SYDVKM. CDR3: CASTPGGGYTF. In DNA, the CDR3 is TGTGCCAGCACCCCCGGGGGAGGCTACACCTTC.

This chain joins TRBV7-3 and TRBJ1-3; the D gene is possibly TRBD1 (6 bases). In germline, CDR1 is SGHTA, CDR2 FQGTGA. V shed 1 base and J shed 3 bases, with 10 bases lying between them. The length of the CDR3 is 15 residues. CDR3: CASSLNRDSGNTIYF. The CDR3 nucleotides read TGTGCCAGCAGCTTAAACAGGGATAGTGGAAACACCATATATTTT.

The chain recombines TRBV5-1 with TRBJ2-7; 9 bases are shared with TRBD1. J was trimmed by 5 bases and V by 4 bases; bases with no gene match: 7. The V gene's germline CDR1 is SGHRS and CDR2 YFSETQ. The CDR3 is 14 amino acids. The CDR3 DNA follows: TGCGCCAGCAGCCTTGGGACAGGGTATCACGAGCAGTACTTC. As protein: CASSLGTGYHEQYF. The variable domain in full, with the rest retrieved from reference TRBV5-1 and TRBJ2-7, is KAGVTQTPRYLIKTRGQQVTLSCSPISGHRSVSWYQQTPGQGLQFLFEYFSETQRNKGNFPGRFSGRQFSNSRSEMNVSTLELGDSALYLCASSLGTGYHEQYFGPGTRLTVT.

The chain uses TRBV28 and TRBJ1-1, with TRBD1 identical over 8 bases. The V and J ends lost 10 bases and 6 bases, in that order; junction bases with no gene match: 7. Germline lookup yields CDR1 MDHEN and CDR2 SYDVKM. The CDR3 runs 12 residues. CDR3 nucleotides: TGTGCCATCTTGGGACAGGTCGCTGAAGCTTTCTTT. This sequence encodes CAILGQVAEAFF. Filled out from reference TRBV28 and TRBJ1-1, the complete variable domain reads DVKVTQSSRYLVKRTGEKVFLECVQDMDHENMFWYRQDPGLGLRLIYFSYDVKMKEKGDIPEGYSVSREKKERFSLILESASTNQTSMYLCAILGQVAEAFFGQGTRLTVV.

V is TRBV5-1 and J is TRBJ1-5, with D possibly being TRBD1 (6 bases). Germline V gene sequence: CDR1 SGHRS, CDR2 YFSETQ. CDR3 size: 15 residues. The V end lost 3 bases, the J end lost 3 bases, and 13 bases lay between the germline ends. This CDR3 reads CASSSTGRANQPQHF. DNA of the CDR3: TGCGCCAGCAGCTCCACAGGGAGAGCCAATCAGCCCCAGCATTTT. Complete variable domain (other parts from reference TRBV5-1 and TRBJ1-5): KAGVTQTPRYLIKTRGQQVTLSCSPISGHRSVSWYQQTPGQGLQFLFEYFSETQRNKGNFPGRFSGRQFSNSRSEMNVSTLELGDSALYLCASSSTGRANQPQHFGDGTRLSIL.

The rearrangement links TRBV19 to TRBJ2-2, with 9 bases lining up with TRBD1. Germline CDR1 LNHDA, CDR2 SQIVND (reference sequence). The CDR3 has 15 residues. The J segment lost 4 bases and the V segment lost 7 bases, leaving 7 bases of the junction unmatched. The CDR3 protein is CASTVGTGPTGELFF. The CDR3 nucleotides are TGTGCCAGTACGGTAGGGACAGGGCCCACCGGGGAGCTGTTTTTT.

The chain carries TRBV7-9 and TRBJ2-7; no clear D. Trimming shortened V by 4 bases and J by 2 bases, and 15 bases separated the two germline ends. The CDR3 loop spans 15 amino acids. From germline, CDR1 is SEHNR and CDR2 FQNEAQ (reference sequence). As DNA, the CDR3 is TGTGCCAGCAGCTCAAGTGAGGAATTTACCTACGAGCAGTACTTC. Its translation: CASSSSEEFTYEQYF. Variable domain in full (rest from reference TRBV7-9 and TRBJ2-7): DTGVSQNPRHKITKRGQNVTFRCDPISEHNRLYWYRQTLGQGPEFLTYFQNEAQLEKSRLLSDRFSAERPKGSFSTLEIQRTEQGDSAMYLCASSSSEEFTYEQYFGPGTRLTVT.

J is TRBJ1-2 and V is TRBV10-1, with a possible D match to TRBD1 (5 bases). The germline V gene encodes CDR1 WNHNN and CDR2 SYGVQD (reference sequence). There are 12 residues in the CDR3. The V end was cut by 6 bases, the J end by 6 bases, with 11 bases between. DNA for the CDR3: TGCGCCAGCAGGAATAGGGGCGATGGCTACACCTTC. It is translated as CASRNRGDGYTF.

The chain is built from TRBV19 and TRBJ2-7, with D possibly being TRBD1 (6 bases). Trimming cost V 3 bases and J 6 bases, with 12 bases left between them. Germline values: CDR1 LNHDA, CDR2 SQIVND (reference sequence). The CDR3 totals 13 residues. CDR3 sequence reads: CASSMGQGSEQYF. CDR3 coding DNA: TGTGCCAGTAGTATGGGCCAGGGGTCCGAGCAGTACTTC. The full variable domain, with the rest looked up from reference TRBV19 and TRBJ2-7, is DGGITQSPKYLFRKEGQNVTLSCEQNLNHDAMYWYRQDPGQGLRLIYYSQIVNDFQKGDIAEGYSVSREKKESFPLTVTSAQKNPTAFYLCASSMGQGSEQYFGPGTRLTVT.

The V call is TRBV5-8, the J call TRBJ2-2, with TRBD2 identical over 9 bases. Germline CDR1 is SGHTS and CDR2 is YDEGEE. CDR3 length: 19 residues. With V trimmed by 4 bases and J by 6 bases, 19 bases remained unmatched. The CDR3 bases are TGTGCCAGCAGCACACTAGCGGGCGGCTTAGAAAGTATCGCCGGGGAGCTGTTTTTT. Amino acids: CASSTLAGGLESIAGELFF.

The chain uses TRBV4-1 and TRBJ1-2; 8 bases match TRBD1. Germline V gene data show CDR1 as MGHRA and CDR2 as YSYEKL. This CDR3 spans 15 amino acids. J was trimmed by 7 bases and V by 0 bases; bases with no gene match: 7. This CDR3 is CASSQDDRGGSGYTF. In nucleotides, the CDR3 is TGCGCCAGCAGCCAAGATGACAGGGGCGGCTCTGGCTACACCTTC.

This chain joins TRBV2 and TRBJ2-3; 7 bases line up with TRBD2. The CDR3 is made up of 15 amino acids. The trim removed 8 bases at V and 4 bases at J, leaving 12 bases unmatched. Germline lookup yields CDR1 SNHLY and CDR2 FYNNEI. CDR3 sequence: CASGGRATSPDTQYF. The CDR3 DNA reads as TGTGCCAGCGGCGGTCGGGCGACTAGCCCAGATACGCAGTATTTT.

In DNA form, the CDR3 reads TGTGCCAGCAGCAAAGACACCATCTCTGGAAACACCATATATTTT. This gives the protein CASSKDTISGNTIYF. This chain joins TRBV7-6 and TRBJ1-3; D is uncertain. The CDR3 spans 15 residues. Trimming left V 5 bases short and J 0 bases short, with 11 bases between. Germline CDR1 reads SGHVS; CDR2 reads FNYEAQ.

The rearrangement joins TRBV11-3 to TRBJ2-3; TRBD2 matches at 13 bases. This CDR3 spans 15 amino acids. With 3 bases clipped from V and 6 bases from J, the junction kept 3 bases outside the gene matches. Germline assignment: CDR1 SGHNT and CDR2 YENEEA. CDR3 nucleotide sequence: TGTGCCAGCAGCTTGACTAGCGGGGGGAGGGATACGCAGTATTTT. Translating gives CASSLTSGGRDTQYF. The full variable domain, in which reference TRBV11-3 and TRBJ2-3 provide the parts outside the CDR3, is EAGVVQSPRYKIIEKKQPVAFWCNPISGHNTLYWYLQNLGQGPELLIRYENEEAVDDSQLPKDRFSAERLKGVDSTLKIQPAELGDSAVYLCASSLTSGGRDTQYFGPGTRLTVL.